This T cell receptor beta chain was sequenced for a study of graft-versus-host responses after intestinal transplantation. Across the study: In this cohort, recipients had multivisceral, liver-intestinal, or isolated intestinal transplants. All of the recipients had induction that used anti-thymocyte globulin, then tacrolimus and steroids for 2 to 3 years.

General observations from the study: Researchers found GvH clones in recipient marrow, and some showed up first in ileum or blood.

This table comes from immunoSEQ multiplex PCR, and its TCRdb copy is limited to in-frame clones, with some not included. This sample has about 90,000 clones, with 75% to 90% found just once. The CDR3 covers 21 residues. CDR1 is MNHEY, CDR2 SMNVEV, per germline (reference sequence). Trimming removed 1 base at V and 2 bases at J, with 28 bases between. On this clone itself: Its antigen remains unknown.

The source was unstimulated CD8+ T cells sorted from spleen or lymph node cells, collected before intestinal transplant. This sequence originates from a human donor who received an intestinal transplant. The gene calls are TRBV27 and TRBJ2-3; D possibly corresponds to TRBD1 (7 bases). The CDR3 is CASSLFAPRGVGQKNTDTQYF. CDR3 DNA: TGTGCCAGCAGTTTATTCGCTCCACGCGGGGTGGGACAGAAGAACACAGATACGCAGTATTTT.